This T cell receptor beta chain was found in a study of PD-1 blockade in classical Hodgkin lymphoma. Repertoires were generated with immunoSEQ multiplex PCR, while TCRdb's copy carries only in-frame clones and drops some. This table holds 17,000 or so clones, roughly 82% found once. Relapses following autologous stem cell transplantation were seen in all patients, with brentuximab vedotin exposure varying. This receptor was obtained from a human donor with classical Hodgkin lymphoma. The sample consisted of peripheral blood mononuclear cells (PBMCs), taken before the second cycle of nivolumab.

This CDR3 is CASRISGYSYNEQFF. DNA of the CDR3: TGTGCCAGCCGAATTAGCGGGTACTCCTACAATGAGCAGTTCTTC. The chain joins TRBV6-5 to TRBJ2-1, with 7 bases aligning to TRBD2. CDR3 size: 15 residues. The J segment lost 0 bases and the V segment lost 8 bases, leaving 7 bases of the junction unmatched. Germline CDR1 MNHEY, CDR2 SVGAGI.